A single sample gave rise to the 28 T cell receptor beta chains below, sequenced in a study of blood T cell repertoires in COVID-19. Repertoires were generated with immunoSEQ multiplex PCR, while TCRdb's copy carries only in-frame clones and drops some. The repertoire consists of under 250,000 clones, with around 80% occurring once and the leading ten covering about 4.5%. Sequenced input: PBMCs or T cells enriched from blood (not recorded which). These TCRs come from a man between 25 and 39 years old with acute COVID-19.

V and J are TRBV9 and TRBJ2-3; TRBD2 matches 7 bases. The trim removed 0 bases at V and 0 bases at J, leaving 1 base unmatched. From germline, CDR1 is SGDLS and CDR2 YYNGEE. The CDR3 contains 15 residues. CDR3 bases: TGTGCCAGCAGCGTAGGCGGGGGTAGCACAGATACGCAGTATTTT. Amino acid sequence: CASSVGGGSTDTQYF.

To note about this clone: This likely reflects a read error, since a far larger clone is one base away. The chain combines TRBV2 with TRBJ2-7, with D perhaps TRBD1 (6 bases). Per germline, CDR1 SNHLY and CDR2 FYNNEI. The ends were cut back, 2 bases at V and 0 bases at J, with 8 bases in the middle. This CDR3 has 14 residues. The CDR3 nucleotides read TGTGCCAGCAGTGAACCGGACAGCTCCTACGAGCAGTACTTC. Protein: CASSEPDSSYEQYF.

This clone has more than one count but fewer than ten. The V and J genes are TRBV28 and TRBJ1-1, with D maybe TRBD1 (5 bases). V was clipped by 9 bases and J by 0 bases, with 11 bases between them. Germline assignment: CDR1 MDHEN and CDR2 SYDVKM. The CDR3 consists of 13 residues. The chain's CDR3 is CASKQALNTEAFF. The CDR3 nucleotides read TGTGCCAGTAAACAGGCCCTGAACACTGAAGCTTTCTTT.

J is TRBJ2-3 and V is TRBV18; TRBD1 aligns across 9 bases. The CDR3 consists of 16 residues. V was clipped by 3 bases and J by 5 bases; unmatched bases: 9. CDR1 and CDR2 from the germline V gene are KGHSH and LQKENI. Written as DNA, the CDR3 is TGTGCCAGCTCACCTGGGCCGGGACAGGGAGGAGATACGCAGTATTTT. Translation: CASSPGPGQGGDTQYF.

The CDR3 sequence is CASSPSDRVYEQYF. The CDR3 bases are TGTGCCAGCAGCCCCTCGGACAGAGTCTACGAGCAGTACTTC. J is TRBJ2-7 and V is TRBV3-1 (or the pseudogene TRBV3-2); D may be TRBD1 (6 bases). Between the trimmed V and J ends, which lost 4 bases and 3 bases, there was a span of 13 bases. The CDR3 runs to 14 residues. CDR1 LGHDT and CDR2 YNNKEL come from the germline V gene (reference sequence).

The chain joins TRBV28 to TRBJ1-3; the match to TRBD1 covers 10 bases. V shed 1 base and J 8 bases; nucleotides not matched to a gene: 5. This CDR3 is 15 amino acids long. Germline lookup yields CDR1 MDHEN and CDR2 SYDVKM. The CDR3 region is CASSLYGTGAYTIYF. In DNA form, the CDR3 reads TGTGCCAGCAGTTTATATGGGACAGGGGCATACACCATATATTTT.

The chain employs TRBV4-2 and TRBJ2-1; 7 nucleotides agree with TRBD2. The CDR3 consists of 16 residues. Germline V gives CDR1 LGHNA, CDR2 YNFKEQ. V was pared by 0 bases and J by 6 bases, with 8 bases of the junction left unmatched. CDR3 nucleotides: TGTGCCAGCAGCCAAGATAGCGGACTAGGGTCCAATGAGCAGTTCTTC. Its protein product is CASSQDSGLGSNEQFF.

The chain combines TRBV30 with TRBJ1-5; 7 bases are shared with TRBD1. The J segment lost 6 bases and the V segment lost 3 bases, leaving 11 bases of the junction unmatched. The CDR3 is 15 amino acids. CDR1 is GTSNPN and CDR2 is SVGIG in the germline V gene (reference sequence). CDR3 in amino acids: CAWRVPHRGRQPQHF. As DNA, the CDR3 is TGTGCCTGGAGAGTACCCCACAGGGGTCGTCAGCCCCAGCATTTT.

The chain employs TRBV7-7 and TRBJ2-2; D perhaps matches TRBD2 (7 bases). CDR3 length: 16 amino acids. Trimming pared 6 bases from V and 0 bases from J, leaving 14 bases between. Per germline, CDR1 SSHAT and CDR2 FNYEAQ (reference sequence). The CDR3 loop reads CASSYGGQANTGELFF. The CDR3 nucleotides are TGTGCCAGCAGTTACGGGGGGCAAGCGAACACCGGGGAGCTGTTTTTT.

The DNA for the CDR3 is TGTGCCAGCAGTCTCGCGGGGCTTGGCAATCAGCCCCAGCATTTT. This encodes CASSLAGLGNQPQHF. The chain uses TRBV28 and TRBJ1-5; maybe TRBD1 (5 bases). The V and J ends lost 5 bases and 2 bases respectively, with 13 bases between them. This CDR3 region has 15 residues. Germline V gene sequence: CDR1 MDHEN, CDR2 SYDVKM. The full variable domain, with the rest looked up from reference TRBV28 and TRBJ1-5, is DVKVTQSSRYLVKRTGEKVFLECVQDMDHENMFWYRQDPGLGLRLIYFSYDVKMKEKGDIPEGYSVSREKKERFSLILESASTNQTSMYLCASSLAGLGNQPQHFGDGTRLSIL.

CDR3 DNA sequence: TGTGCCAGCAGACTTCCTCCCGCCTCTGGAAACACCATATATTTT. This sequence encodes CASRLPPASGNTIYF. The chain is built from TRBV21-1 and TRBJ1-3. TRBV21-1 is reported as a pseudogene. This CDR3 has 15 residues.

The chain carries TRBV5-5 and TRBJ1-4; no definite D call. CDR1 is SGHKS and CDR2 is YYEKEE in the germline V gene (reference sequence). With 3 bases removed from V and 4 bases from J, the gap between germline ends came to 13 bases. CDR3 size: 15 residues. Here the CDR3 DNA reads TGTGCCAGCAGCTCCGAACCCAGATTTAATGAAAAACTGTTTTTT. It is translated as CASSSEPRFNEKLFF.

The V gene is TRBV7-2, the J gene TRBJ1-2; 7 nucleotides align to TRBD1. The CDR3 totals 15 residues. CDR1 and CDR2 from the germline V gene are SGHTA and FQGNSA. V lost 5 bases to trimming and J lost 2 bases; unmatched junction nucleotides: 8. CDR3 sequence: CASSPSGTANYGYTF. The DNA of the CDR3 is TGTGCCAGCAGCCCCTCCGGGACAGCGAACTATGGCTACACCTTC.

This chain links TRBV9 with TRBJ1-5; no clear D gene. The CDR3 length is 14 residues. Trimming removed 0 bases at V and 7 bases at J, with 11 bases between. Germline V lookup: CDR1 SGDLS, CDR2 YYNGEE. The CDR3: CASSVDGGRQPQHF. The CDR3 bases are TGTGCCAGCAGCGTAGATGGAGGGCGCCAGCCCCAGCATTTT.

This rearrangement joins TRBV5-5 to TRBJ1-2, with D perhaps matching TRBD1 (6 bases). V lost 0 bases, J lost 3 bases, and 18 bases lay in between. The germline V gene has CDR1 SGHKS and CDR2 YYEKEE (reference sequence). This CDR3 spans 17 amino acids. The DNA for the CDR3 is TGTGCCAGCAGCTTGGCCGTGGCGTCAGGGGTTTACTATGGCTACACCTTC. Its translation: CASSLAVASGVYYGYTF. Full variable domain (remainder filled in from reference TRBV5-5 and TRBJ1-2): DAGVTQSPTHLIKTRGQQVTLRCSPISGHKSVSWYQQVLGQGPQFIFQYYEKEERGRGNFPDRFSARQFPNYSSELNVNALLLGDSALYLCASSLAVASGVYYGYTFGSGTRLTVV.

The gene calls are TRBV10-3 and TRBJ2-1; 13 nucleotides agree with TRBD2. Per the germline V gene, CDR1 is ENHRY and CDR2 is SYGVKD. The CDR3 contains 15 residues. V shed 4 bases and J 6 bases; nucleotides not matched to a gene: 3. In nucleotides, the CDR3 is TGTGCCATCAGTGTAACTAGCGGGGGGGCCAATGAGCAGTTCTTC. This encodes CAISVTSGGANEQFF.

V and J are TRBV19 and TRBJ2-2; the match to TRBD1 covers 7 bases. The CDR3 sequence is 13 residues long. V trimming: 4 bases; J trimming: 7 bases; junction bases outside the gene matches: 3. Germline lookup yields CDR1 LNHDA and CDR2 SQIVND (reference sequence). CDR3 in amino acids: CASSRGGDGELFF. CDR3 coding DNA: TGTGCCAGTAGTAGAGGGGGCGACGGGGAGCTGTTTTTT.

The rearrangement links TRBV27 to TRBJ2-6, with D perhaps matching TRBD2 (6 bases). CDR3 length: 15 amino acids. The V and J ends lost 4 bases and 2 bases respectively, with 9 bases between them. Germline loops: CDR1 MNHEY, CDR2 SMNVEV (reference sequence). The CDR3: CASSWRGTGANVLTF. As DNA, the CDR3 is TGTGCCAGCAGTTGGAGGGGTACTGGGGCCAACGTCCTGACTTTC.

A word on this clone: Relative to the germline gene, one junction end is altered; a read error may explain this. The chain links TRBV19 to TRBJ2-3; tentatively, D is TRBD2 (6 bases). This CDR3 is 16 amino acids long. CDR1 is LNHDA, CDR2 SQIVND, per germline (reference sequence). The CDR3 is CASSIGAPGSRDTQYF. The CDR3 nucleotides are TGTGCCAGTAGTATAGGAGCGCCCGGGAGCAGAGATACGCAGTATTTT.

The rearrangement joins TRBV19 to TRBJ2-5, with TRBD2 identical over 7 bases. V trimming: 6 bases; J trimming: 1 base; junction bases outside the gene matches: 5. Per the germline V gene, CDR1 is LNHDA and CDR2 is SQIVND (reference sequence). The CDR3 has 14 residues. The CDR3 DNA follows: TGTGCCAGTAGCAGGACTAGTACCCAAGAGACCCAGTACTTC. Protein sequence: CASSRTSTQETQYF.

V and J are TRBV16 and TRBJ1-5, with D possibly being TRBD1 (6 bases). CDR1 and CDR2 (germline): KGHSY, FQNENV. Trimming cost V 0 bases and J 7 bases, with 10 bases left between them. The CDR3 runs 14 residues. CDR3 amino acids: CASSQSQGTQPQHF. In DNA, the CDR3 is TGTGCCAGCAGCCAATCACAGGGAACGCAGCCCCAGCATTTT.

As DNA, the CDR3 is TGTGCCAGTATTTCGACAGGAGGAAACACCATATATTTT. Residues: CASISTGGNTIYF. The chain has TRBV19 and TRBJ1-3; D is possibly TRBD1 (6 bases). Germline CDR1 and CDR2: LNHDA and SQIVND (reference sequence). The CDR3 has 13 amino acids. V shed 7 bases and J shed 4 bases, with 11 bases lying between them.

CDR3 amino acids: CASSLGSGGASRNIQYF. For the CDR3, the DNA is TGTGCCAGCAGCTTGGGGAGCGGGGGGGCCTCGAGAAACATTCAGTACTTC. The gene calls are TRBV5-4 and TRBJ2-4; 10 nucleotides align to TRBD2. Germline CDR1 SGHNT, CDR2 YYREEE (reference sequence). This CDR3 is 17 amino acids long. V shed 0 bases, J shed 6 bases, and the junction held 9 bases outside the gene matches.

The chain combines TRBV6-5 with TRBJ1-1, with D maybe TRBD1 (6 bases). Trimming removed 6 bases at V and 7 bases at J, with 15 bases between. The CDR3 has 13 residues. Germline CDR1 is MNHEY and CDR2 is SVGAGI. The CDR3: CASSLTGFSEAFF. Here the CDR3 DNA reads TGTGCCAGCAGCCTTACAGGGTTTAGTGAAGCTTTCTTT.

The chain is built from TRBV5-6 and TRBJ2-2, with TRBD1 matching over 10 bases. Germline V lookup: CDR1 SGHDT, CDR2 YYEEEE. The trim removed 4 bases at V and 4 bases at J, leaving 13 bases unmatched. CDR3 length equals 18 residues. The CDR3 loop reads CASSIPRDRGISTGELFF. CDR3 bases: TGTGCCAGCAGCATCCCCCGGGACAGGGGTATTAGCACCGGGGAGCTGTTTTTT.

This clone was counted a few times. This chain joins TRBV3-1 (or the pseudogene TRBV3-2) and TRBJ2-7; D possibly corresponds to TRBD2 (6 bases). Trimming pared 0 bases from V and 2 bases from J, leaving 20 bases between. CDR3 length: 18 amino acids. Germline V gives CDR1 LGHDT, CDR2 YNNKEL (reference sequence). The CDR3 nucleotides read TGTGCCAGCAGCCAAGATTGGAGGGGCTACCAGAGGGCCTACGAGCAGTACTTC. It specifies CASSQDWRGYQRAYEQYF.

This rearrangement joins TRBV6-1 to TRBJ1-5; D is undetermined. V was shortened by 2 bases and J by 2 bases, with 4 bases between the two germline ends. CDR1 and CDR2 (germline): MNHNS, SASEGT. The CDR3 totals 13 residues. CDR3 region: CASSEIGNQPQHF. DNA for the CDR3: TGTGCCAGCAGTGAAATAGGCAATCAGCCCCAGCATTTT.

The chain is built from TRBV2 and TRBJ1-3; 8 bases line up with TRBD1. Germline assignment: CDR1 SNHLY and CDR2 FYNNEI. The junction had 11 bases not matched to a gene; V was cut back by 6 bases and J by 4 bases. This CDR3 has 16 amino acids. The CDR3 protein is CASSPGQGLRGNTIYF. CDR3 nucleotide sequence: TGTGCCAGCAGCCCCGGACAGGGTTTGAGGGGAAACACCATATATTTT.